Below, 12 T cell receptor beta chains from the same sample are listed, as sequenced in a study of regulatory T cells in long-lasting Graves disease. Building the TCR beta libraries relied on iRepertoire HTBI primers, and CDR3 regions underwent Arm-PCR. MiXCR, applied by TCRdb to the multiplex PCR reads, yields one record per CDR3 protein. Of hundreds of thousands of distinct CDR3 sequences detected, about 16% appear once; the ten largest clones hold 15% to 20%. The time point is: newly diagnosed GD, antithyroid drugs for less than 3 months. RNA isolated from PBMCs was used to make the TCR library. The same data also went into a second study, on T cells in Graves' hyperthyroidism and ophthalmopathy.

The sequencing here drew on peripheral blood mononuclear cells (PBMCs), taken at new diagnosis, from a patient treated with antithyroid drugs. All receptors come from a woman under 40 with Graves disease.

This clonotype was recorded many times. This sequence joins TRBV2 and TRBJ1-1; 11 bases line up with TRBD1. Germline CDR1 is SNHLY and CDR2 is FYNNEI. The CDR3 spans 13 residues. Unmatched junction bases numbered 7, after V lost 5 bases and J lost 11 bases. CDR3 region: CASSRTGGSEAFF. CDR3 DNA sequence: TGTGCCAGCAGTAGGACAGGGGGCTCAGAGGCTTTCTTT. Looking up the rest from reference TRBV2 and TRBJ1-1 gives the full variable domain: EPEVTQTPSHQVTQMGQEVILRCVPISNHLYFYWYRQILGQKVEFLVSFYNNEISEKSEIFDDQFSVERPDGSNFTLKIRSTKLEDSAMYFCASSRTGGSEAFFGQGTRLTVV.

This clonotype occurred many times. The chain is built from TRBV5-1 and TRBJ1-2; D is uncertain. The ends were cut back, 6 bases at V and 5 bases at J, with 14 bases in the middle. This CDR3 has 13 amino acids. Germline-derived CDR1 and CDR2 are SGHRS and YFSETQ. The DNA of the CDR3 is TGCGCCAGCAACGAGGATGGGAGGTATGGCTACACCTTC. This sequence encodes CASNEDGRYGYTF.

This clonotype was seen a few times. The V call is TRBV20-1, the J call TRBJ2-1, with 12 bases that match TRBD2. J lost 7 bases, V lost 5 bases, and 9 bases had no gene match. The germline gives CDR1 DFQATT, CDR2 SNEGSKA (reference sequence). CDR3 size: 15 residues. The CDR3 reads CSALLASGRANEQFF. Written as DNA, the CDR3 is TGCAGTGCTCTCTTAGCTAGCGGGAGGGCAAATGAGCAGTTCTTC.

A remark on this clonotype: With a much larger clone just one base away, this may be a read error. V gene TRBV11-2 combines with J gene TRBJ2-6; D may correspond to TRBD1 or TRBD2 (5 bases each). From germline, CDR1 is SGHAT and CDR2 FQNNGV. The CDR3 runs 16 residues. CDR3 in amino acids: CASSLSVGSGASVLTF. The DNA for the CDR3 is TGTGCCAGCAGCCTGTCCGTCGGGTCCGGGGCCAGCGTCCTGACTTTC.

The chain employs TRBV30 and TRBJ1-6; D unresolved. The germline V and J ends were trimmed by 1 base and 4 bases, with 8 bases remaining between them. Germline values: CDR1 GTSNPN, CDR2 SVGIG (reference sequence). The CDR3 sequence is 14 residues long. The CDR3 protein is CAWSGNSYNSPLHF. In DNA, the CDR3 is TGTGCCTGGAGTGGAAACAGTTATAATTCACCCCTCCACTTT.

This clonotype came up many times. The chain combines TRBV12-3 or TRBV12-4 with TRBJ1-6; D is possibly TRBD1 (5 bases). CDR3 length equals 15 residues. V dropped 2 bases and J dropped 7 bases, with 12 bases sitting between them. In DNA, the CDR3 is TGTGCCAGCAGTTTAAAGGGGACGGAAAATTCACCCCTCCACTTT. Its protein product is CASSLKGTENSPLHF.

The V and J genes are TRBV28 and TRBJ1-2; D perhaps matches TRBD1 (6 bases). Germline CDR1 MDHEN, CDR2 SYDVKM. Trimming cost V 3 bases and J 8 bases, with 13 bases left between them. The CDR3 runs to 13 residues. CDR3 bases: TGTGCCAGCAGTTTGGGGGGGGCTTTGGGCTACACCTTC. Encoded protein: CASSLGGALGYTF.

The chain couples TRBV30 to TRBJ2-7, with D tentatively TRBD1 or TRBD2 (6 bases each). The CDR3 length is 14 residues. Per the germline V gene, CDR1 is GTSNPN and CDR2 is SVGIG (reference sequence). V lost 1 base and J 3 bases, leaving 13 bases between the germline ends. CDR3 protein: CAWSDREVLYEQYF. CDR3 sequence (DNA): TGTGCCTGGAGTGACAGGGAGGTCCTCTACGAGCAGTACTTC.

The rearrangement links TRBV19 to TRBJ1-4; D may be TRBD1 (5 bases). The germline CDR1 and CDR2 sequences are LNHDA and SQIVND (reference sequence). V was clipped by 5 bases and J by 7 bases, with 17 bases between them. This CDR3 region has 15 residues. The CDR3 DNA reads TGTGCCAGTAGTGATGGCTGGGGGGGAAGTGAAAAACTGTTTTTT. Amino acid sequence: CASSDGWGGSEKLFF.

This clonotype was detected many times. V gene TRBV2 combines with J gene TRBJ1-2; D unclear. This CDR3 comprises 11 residues. Germline V gives CDR1 SNHLY, CDR2 FYNNEI. Trimming took off 3 bases at V and 8 bases at J, with 7 bases between the two ends. The CDR3 bases are TGTGCCAGCAGTGAGAAAAGGGGCTACACCTTC. Translated: CASSEKRGYTF.

The rearrangement links TRBV7-9 to TRBJ2-7; 8 bases fit TRBD2. J gave up 1 base and V 5 bases, and 10 bases lay outside the gene matches. From germline, CDR1 is SEHNR and CDR2 FQNEAQ (reference sequence). The CDR3 totals 16 residues. The CDR3 DNA reads as TGTGCCAGCAGCCCCGGGGGGGGGGTGAAGTCCTACGAGCAGTACTTC. This encodes CASSPGGGVKSYEQYF. Full variable domain (rest looked up from reference TRBV7-9 and TRBJ2-7): DTGVSQNPRHKITKRGQNVTFRCDPISEHNRLYWYRQTLGQGPEFLTYFQNEAQLEKSRLLSDRFSAERPKGSFSTLEIQRTEQGDSAMYLCASSPGGGVKSYEQYFGPGTRLTVT.

This clonotype appeared many times. The chain combines TRBV10-3 with TRBJ2-3, with D possibly matching TRBD1 (6 bases). Germline V lookup: CDR1 ENHRY, CDR2 SYGVKD. CDR3 size: 13 residues. With 4 bases removed from V and 3 bases from J, the gap between germline ends came to 8 bases. The CDR3 reads CAISGGQTDTQYF. DNA of the CDR3: TGTGCCATCAGTGGCGGACAGACAGATACGCAGTATTTT.